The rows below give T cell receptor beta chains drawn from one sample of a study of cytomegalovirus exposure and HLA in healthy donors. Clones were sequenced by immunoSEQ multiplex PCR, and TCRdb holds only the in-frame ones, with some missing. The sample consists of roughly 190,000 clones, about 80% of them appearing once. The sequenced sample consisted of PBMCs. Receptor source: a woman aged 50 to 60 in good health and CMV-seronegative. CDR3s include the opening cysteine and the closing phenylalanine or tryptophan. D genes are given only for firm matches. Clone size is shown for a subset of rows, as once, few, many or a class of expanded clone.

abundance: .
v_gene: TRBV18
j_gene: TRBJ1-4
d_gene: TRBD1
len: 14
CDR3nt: TGTGCCAGCTCACTCAGGGGGGTCGATGAAAAACTGTTTTTT
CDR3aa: CASSLRGVDEKLFF

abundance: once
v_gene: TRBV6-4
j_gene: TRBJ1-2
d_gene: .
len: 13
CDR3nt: TGTGCCAGCAGCCCCCGGGGGGGCGATGGCTACACCTTC
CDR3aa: CASSPRGGDGYTF

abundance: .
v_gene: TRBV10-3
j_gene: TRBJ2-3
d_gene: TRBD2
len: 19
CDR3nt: TGTGCCATCAGTGAGTCTCCCTCTCCAGCGGGGAGCTTCACAGATACGCAGTATTTT
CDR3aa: CAISESPSPAGSFTDTQYF

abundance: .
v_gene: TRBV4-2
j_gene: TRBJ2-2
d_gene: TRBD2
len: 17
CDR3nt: TGTGCCAGCAGCCCCGGGACTAGCGGGAGTAGTAGCGGGGAGCTGTTTTTT
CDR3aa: CASSPGTSGSSSGELFF

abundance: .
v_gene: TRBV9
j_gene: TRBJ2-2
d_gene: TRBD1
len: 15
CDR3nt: TGTGCCAGCAGCCTCAGGACAGGGGGCACCGGGGAGCTGTTTTTT
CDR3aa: CASSLRTGGTGELFF

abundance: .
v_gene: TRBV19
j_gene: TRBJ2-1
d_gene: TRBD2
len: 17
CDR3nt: TGTGCCAGTAGTGAGACCGGGACTAGCGGGAGTAAATATGAGCAGTTCTTC
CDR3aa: CASSETGTSGSKYEQFF

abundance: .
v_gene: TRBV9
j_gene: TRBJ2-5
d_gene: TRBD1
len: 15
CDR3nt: TGTGCCAGCAGCGTAGGAGGGACAGTAGGGGAGACCCAGTACTTC
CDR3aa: CASSVGGTVGETQYF

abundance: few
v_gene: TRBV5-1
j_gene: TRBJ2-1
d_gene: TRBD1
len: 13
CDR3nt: TGCGCCAGCAGCTGGACAGGGAGTAATGAGCAGTTCTTC
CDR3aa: CASSWTGSNEQFF

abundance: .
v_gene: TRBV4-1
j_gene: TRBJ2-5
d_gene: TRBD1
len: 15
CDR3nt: TGCGCCAGCAGCCAAGGGACAGGGCATAGGGAGACCCAGTACTTC
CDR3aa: CASSQGTGHRETQYF

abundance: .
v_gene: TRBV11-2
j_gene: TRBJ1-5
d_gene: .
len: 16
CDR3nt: TGTGCCAGCAGCTCCATCGGGGGAGGTGGCAATCAGCCCCAGCATTTT
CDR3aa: CASSSIGGGGNQPQHF

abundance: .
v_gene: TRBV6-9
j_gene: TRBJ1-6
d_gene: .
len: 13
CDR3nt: TGTGCCAGCTCGCTGGGGGGGAGTTCACCCCTCCACTTT
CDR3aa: CASSLGGSSPLHF

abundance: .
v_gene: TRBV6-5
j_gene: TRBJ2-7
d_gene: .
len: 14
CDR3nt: TGTGCCAGCAGTCCACGAGGGGAGGCGGAGGAGCAGTACTTC
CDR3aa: CASSPRGEAEEQYF

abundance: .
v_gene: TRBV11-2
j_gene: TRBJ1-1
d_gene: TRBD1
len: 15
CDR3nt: TGTGCCAGCAGCCCTCGGACAGGGATGAACACTGAAGCTTTCTTT
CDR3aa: CASSPRTGMNTEAFF

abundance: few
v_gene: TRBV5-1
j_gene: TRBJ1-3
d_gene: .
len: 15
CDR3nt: TGCGCCAGCAGCACCACAGGGAGCTCTGGAAACACCATATATTTT
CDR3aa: CASSTTGSSGNTIYF

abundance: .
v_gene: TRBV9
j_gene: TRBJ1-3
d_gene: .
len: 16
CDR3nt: TGTGCCAGCAGCGTGTGGACTTCGGGCTCTGGAAACACCATATATTTT
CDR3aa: CASSVWTSGSGNTIYF

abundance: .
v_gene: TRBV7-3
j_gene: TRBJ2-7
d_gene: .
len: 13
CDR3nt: TGTGCCAGCAGCTTAGTACAAAATTACGAGCAGTACTTC
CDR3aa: CASSLVQNYEQYF

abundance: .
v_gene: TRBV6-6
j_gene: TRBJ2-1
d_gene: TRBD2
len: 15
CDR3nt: TGTGCCAGCAGTAAGACTAGCGGGAAGTATAATGAGCAGTTCTTC
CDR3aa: CASSKTSGKYNEQFF

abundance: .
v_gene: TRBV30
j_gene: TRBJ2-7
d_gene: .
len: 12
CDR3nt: TGTGCCTATTCGGACTCAGCCTACGAGCAGTACTTC
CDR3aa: CAYSDSAYEQYF

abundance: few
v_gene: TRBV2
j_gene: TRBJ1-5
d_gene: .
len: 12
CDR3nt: TGTGCCAGCAGTGCAGGGAGGGGGCCCCAGCATTTT
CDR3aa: CASSAGRGPQHF

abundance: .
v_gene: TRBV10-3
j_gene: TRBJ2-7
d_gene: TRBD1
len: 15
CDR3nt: TGTGCCATCAGTGACGGGACAGAGAGCTCCTACGAGCAGTACTTC
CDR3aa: CAISDGTESSYEQYF

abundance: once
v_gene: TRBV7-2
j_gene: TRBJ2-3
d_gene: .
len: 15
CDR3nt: TGTGCCAGCAGCTTAGTCGGAGGGCCAGGGGATACGCAGTATTTT
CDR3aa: CASSLVGGPGDTQYF

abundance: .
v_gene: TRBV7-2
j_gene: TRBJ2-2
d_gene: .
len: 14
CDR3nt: TGTGCCAGCAGCTCCAGCCGACAGGCCGGGGAGCTGTTTTTT
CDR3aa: CASSSSRQAGELFF

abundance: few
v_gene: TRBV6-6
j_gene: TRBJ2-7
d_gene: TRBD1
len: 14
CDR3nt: TGTGCCAGCACTCGTGGGACAGGGAACTACGAGCAGTACTTC
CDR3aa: CASTRGTGNYEQYF

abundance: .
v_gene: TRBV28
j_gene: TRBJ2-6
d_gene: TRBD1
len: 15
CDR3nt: TGTGCCAGCGGACAGGGCTCCACTGGGGCCAACGTCCTGACTTTC
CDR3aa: CASGQGSTGANVLTF

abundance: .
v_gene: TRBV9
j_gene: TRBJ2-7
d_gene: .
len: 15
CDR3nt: TGTGCCAGCAGCGCTGGGGACATCCAGACCTACGAGCAGTACTTC
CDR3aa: CASSAGDIQTYEQYF

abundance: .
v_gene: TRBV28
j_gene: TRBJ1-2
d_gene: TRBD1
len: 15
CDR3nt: TGTGCCAGCAGTTTGATGGGACAGGGGTATTATGGCTACACCTTC
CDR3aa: CASSLMGQGYYGYTF

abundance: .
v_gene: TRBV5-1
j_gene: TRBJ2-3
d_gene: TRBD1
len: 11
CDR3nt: TGCGCCAGCAGCTTGGACAGGGGGACGTATTTT
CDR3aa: CASSLDRGTYF

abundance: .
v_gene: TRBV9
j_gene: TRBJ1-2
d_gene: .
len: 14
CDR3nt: TGTGCCAGCAGCGTATCCAGGGCTCACTATGGCTACACCTTC
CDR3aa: CASSVSRAHYGYTF

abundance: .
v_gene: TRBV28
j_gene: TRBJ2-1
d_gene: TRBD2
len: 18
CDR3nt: TGTGCCAGCAGTTTAGCTTCCCATAGCGGGAGAAGGCAGAATGAGCAGTTCTTC
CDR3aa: CASSLASHSGRRQNEQFF

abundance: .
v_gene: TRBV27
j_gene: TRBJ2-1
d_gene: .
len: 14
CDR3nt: TGTGCCAGCAGTTTATTAGTGGCCTACAATGAGCAGTTCTTC
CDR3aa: CASSLLVAYNEQFF

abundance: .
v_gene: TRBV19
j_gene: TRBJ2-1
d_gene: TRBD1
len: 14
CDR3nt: TGTGCCAGTAGGGGACAGCCTAACTACAATGAGCAGTTCTTC
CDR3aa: CASRGQPNYNEQFF

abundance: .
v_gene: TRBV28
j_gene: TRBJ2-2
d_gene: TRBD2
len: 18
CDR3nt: TGTGCCAGCAGGGGATCCTATGGCGGGGGGTCGGGCACCGGGGAGCTGTTTTTT
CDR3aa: CASRGSYGGGSGTGELFF

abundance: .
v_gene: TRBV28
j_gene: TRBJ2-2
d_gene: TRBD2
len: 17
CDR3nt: TGTGCCAGCAGTTCCCCGGGGACTAGCGGGAGGACCGGGGAGCTGTTTTTT
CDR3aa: CASSSPGTSGRTGELFF

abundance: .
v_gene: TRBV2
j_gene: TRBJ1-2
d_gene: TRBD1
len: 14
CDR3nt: TGTGCCAGCAGTGAAGATGACAGGGACTATGGCTACACCTTC
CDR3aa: CASSEDDRDYGYTF

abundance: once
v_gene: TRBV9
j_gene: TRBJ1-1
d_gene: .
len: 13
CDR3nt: TGTGCCAGCAGCGCGAACACCAACACTGAAGCTTTCTTT
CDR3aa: CASSANTNTEAFF

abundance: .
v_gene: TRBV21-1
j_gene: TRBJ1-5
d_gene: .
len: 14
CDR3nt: TGTGCCAGTAGGGTGGACAGGCCGAATCAGCCCCAGCATTTT
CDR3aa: CASRVDRPNQPQHF

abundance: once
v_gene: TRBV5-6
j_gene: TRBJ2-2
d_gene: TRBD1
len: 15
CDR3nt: TGTGCCAGCAGCAGGACAGGGGGGAACACCGGGGAGCTGTTTTTT
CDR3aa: CASSRTGGNTGELFF

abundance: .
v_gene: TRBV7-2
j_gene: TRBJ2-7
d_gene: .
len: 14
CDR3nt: TGTGCCAGCATCACTGGCCCGGGAACCTACGAGCAGTACTTC
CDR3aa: CASITGPGTYEQYF

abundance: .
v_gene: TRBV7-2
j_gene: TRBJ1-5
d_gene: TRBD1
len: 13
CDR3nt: TGTGCCAGCAGCGCTCACAGGGGTCAGCCCCAGCATTTT
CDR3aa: CASSAHRGQPQHF

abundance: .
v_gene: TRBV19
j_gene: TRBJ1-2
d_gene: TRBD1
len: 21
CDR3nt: TGTGCCAGTAGTATAGTAGGTGGAGTGGGGACAGGGGAGATGTACGGCTATGGCTACACCTTC
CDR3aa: CASSIVGGVGTGEMYGYGYTF

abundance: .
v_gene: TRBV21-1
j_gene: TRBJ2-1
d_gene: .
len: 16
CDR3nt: TGTGCCAGCAGCAAAGAGTTGGGGGCAGAGGAAAATGAGCAGTTCTTC
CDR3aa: CASSKELGAEENEQFF

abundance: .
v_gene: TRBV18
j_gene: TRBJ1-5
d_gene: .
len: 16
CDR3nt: TGTGCCAGCTCAGGACAGAGAAATAACAGGAATCAGCCCCAGCATTTT
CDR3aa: CASSGQRNNRNQPQHF

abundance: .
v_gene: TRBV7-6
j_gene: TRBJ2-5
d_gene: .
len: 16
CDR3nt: TGTGCCAGCAGCTTAGATACGAGGTCAAGTCAAGAGACCCAGTACTTC
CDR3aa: CASSLDTRSSQETQYF

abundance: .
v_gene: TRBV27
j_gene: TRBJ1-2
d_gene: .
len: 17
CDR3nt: TGTGCCAGCAGCGGGTCCCCGAGTCAGCTTATTAACTATGGCTACACCTTC
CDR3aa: CASSGSPSQLINYGYTF

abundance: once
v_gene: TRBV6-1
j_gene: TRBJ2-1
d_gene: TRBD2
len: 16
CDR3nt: TGTGCCAGCAGTGGACTAGCGGGGGGCTCCTACAATGAGCAGTTCTTC
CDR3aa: CASSGLAGGSYNEQFF

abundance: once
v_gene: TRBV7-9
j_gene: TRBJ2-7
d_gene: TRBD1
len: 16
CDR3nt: TGTGCCAGCAGCTTAATTCCGGGACAGAGAAAATACGAGCAGTACTTC
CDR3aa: CASSLIPGQRKYEQYF

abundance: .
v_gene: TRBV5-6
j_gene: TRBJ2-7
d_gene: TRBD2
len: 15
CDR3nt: TGTGCCAGCACCCTGGCTAGCGGGGACTTCCACGAGCAGTACTTC
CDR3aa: CASTLASGDFHEQYF

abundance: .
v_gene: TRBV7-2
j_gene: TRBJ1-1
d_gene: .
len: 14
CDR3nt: TGTGCCAGCAGCCAGGACTCTATGAACACTGAAGCTTTCTTT
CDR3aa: CASSQDSMNTEAFF

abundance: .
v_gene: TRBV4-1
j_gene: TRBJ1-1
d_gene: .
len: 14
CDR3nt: TGCGCCAGCAGCCAAGATCTTATGAGGAATGAAGCTTTCTTT
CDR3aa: CASSQDLMRNEAFF

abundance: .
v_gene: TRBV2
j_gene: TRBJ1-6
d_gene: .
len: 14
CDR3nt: TGTGCCAGCAGTGAGGGGCTCCAGGCTTCACCCCTCCACTTT
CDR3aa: CASSEGLQASPLHF